These T cell receptor beta chains were read from a single sample in a study of T-cell reconstitution after alpha-beta-depleted transplantation in children. Via MiXCR, TCRdb re-called the PCR reads, giving one row per CDR3 protein. The sample lists hundreds of thousands of distinct CDR3 sequences; roughly 14% were seen once. The sample consisted of PBMCs, taken before TCRalphabeta/CD19-depleted stem cell transplant. The receptors shown here come from a girl aged 2 to 10 with congenital amegakaryocytic thrombocytopenia, due to receive a stem cell transplant. Both conserved end residues are trimmed from each CDR3.

TRBJ2-3,TRBV28,ASSFWLDTQY
TRBJ2-1,TRBV20-1,SARTPTGTSVSSYNEQF
TRBJ2-3,TRBV20-1,SASLKADTQY
TRBJ1-1,TRBV15,ATSRDLPRAGALNTEAF
TRBJ2-7,TRBV12-3/TRBV12-4,ASSLEVLAGAGPYEQY
TRBJ2-1,TRBV5-1,ASSVWSWGNEQF
TRBJ1-3,TRBV29-1,SVVETGGADTIY
TRBJ2-3,TRBV20-1,SASKAGGPSTDTQY
TRBJ2-3,TRBV3-1,ASSLRTSGPTHTQY
TRBJ1-5,TRBV15,ATSRALGNQPQH
TRBJ2-1,TRBV24-1,ATSSGGLDNEQF
TRBJ2-1,TRBV23-1,ASSPKGPSSGNEQF
TRBJ2-2,TRBV27,ASSYWGVGYTGELF
TRBJ2-7,TRBV11-2,ASSSWGDSYEQY
TRBJ2-7,TRBV28,ASSWGLDSSYEQY
TRBJ2-7,TRBV5-5,ASSLELTAGDYEQY
TRBJ1-5,TRBV7-9,ASSLYWQPQH
TRBJ2-7,TRBV5-1,ASSFPGLNEQY
TRBJ2-1,TRBV20-1,SALLAGAWYEQF
TRBJ2-1,TRBV12-3/TRBV12-4,ASSPWGRSYNEQF
TRBJ2-1,TRBV5-1,ASSLSGTGSGNEQF
TRBJ2-5,TRBV25-1,ASSEFSGGVKETQY
TRBJ2-5,TRBV4-1,ASSQDSAVQETQY
TRBJ2-1,TRBV7-3,ASSLGDGLYNEQF
TRBJ2-5,TRBV10-3,AISESPGLAEEETQY
TRBJ1-1,TRBV30,AWSVLAGWFL
TRBJ2-5,TRBV11-2,ASSPDRWREIVFPQETQY